This T cell receptor beta chain derives from a study of blood T cell repertoires in COVID-19 (dated by TCRdb to 2019 to 2021). About the investigation overall: Samples from collaborators originated in the United States, Italy and Spain and spanned both the acute and convalescent phases of COVID-19. Where available, HLA class I and class II types were taken from metadata supplied by the sample provider and were not determined by assay-based typing. The dataset comprised deeply sampled blood TCRbeta repertoires from subjects exposed to, actively infected with, or recovered from COVID-19. The repertoires were made available in a free public database intended to serve as a resource for research on the immune response to SARS-CoV-2. A de-identified subject ID, COVID-19 status, age in years and sex were almost always included in the sample metadata. The prospective study material was composed of cDNA or gDNA derived from T cells, B-cell-depleted T cells, or PBMCs. Samples were obtained from the ongoing ImmuneRACE study (first 160 participants) and from about 1,300 subjects provided by 6 global collaborators. Results the study describes overall, beyond this receptor: How much clinical and demographic metadata was included differed by source and by participant, and the metadata was provided uncurated.

The immunoSEQ Assay, a bias-controlled multiplex PCR, was used to amplify TCRbeta CDR3 regions from genomic DNA. The paper's data handling went like this. The number of nucleated cells in each sample was estimated from the amplification of reference gene primers within the assay. Sequence reads were collapsed and filtered to measure the absolute abundance of every unique TCRbeta CDR3 rearrangement. For each sample, productive Simpson clonality was calculated as the square root of Simpson's diversity index over productive rearrangements. As stored in TCRdb, this immuneACCESS dataset retains in-frame rearrangements with V and J assigned. A fraction of the clones does not appear; measured against another copy, unresolved V genes explain less than half of the discrepancy, and the remainder lacks a known reason. The D gene and trimming were derived from the DNA, and the V and J assignments and clone size from that table. Here the sample has 200,000 to 250,000 clones; approximately 78% occur a single time. Of the sample, under 8.5% is held by the ten largest clones.

From a lookup of the germline V gene (reference sequence), CDR1 and CDR2 are LNHDA and SQIVND. Relative to germline, V is missing 7 bases and J is missing 6 bases, with 10 bases of the junction outside any gene match. Taken from cysteine to phenylalanine, the CDR3 has 14 residues. Here the CDR3 DNA is all that survives: 42 bases in frame from base 1. One collaborating source in Seattle enrolled patients during active infection and followed them longitudinally through the course of disease. The collaborating institutions used their own protocols to collect whole blood in K2EDTA tubes. For TCRbeta analysis, collaborators shipped samples as frozen whole blood, isolated PBMCs, or DNA extracted from either of those sample types. As regards this clone: Its antigen is still unknown. No base-level quality is on record; no much larger clone is a single base apart.

The rearrangement combines TRBV19 with TRBJ1-1; TRBD1 matches 8 bases in the middle. The sample was peripheral blood. The sequence came from a woman over 75 with COVID-19, enrolled during active disease. At the DNA level, the sequence is TGTGCCAGTACAGGACAGGGAGGAGGGGCTGAAGCTTTCTTT. This gives the protein CASTGQGGGAEAFF.